The T cell receptor (beta chain) under discussion was sequenced for a study of T cells in Graves' hyperthyroidism and ophthalmopathy. For the study at large: Peripheral blood sampling occurred at initial diagnosis, before any treatment.

It was RNA transcripts that yielded the amplified TCR beta CDR3 regions. When the TCR CDR3 underwent first-round RT-PCR, the HTBI primer set was used. TCRdb itself ran the multiplex PCR reads through MiXCR, one entry per CDR3 protein. The sample includes 340,000 or so distinct CDR3 sequences, 15% to 20% of them seen just once. At least ten counts were recorded for this clonotype. V dropped 2 bases and J dropped 8; count of bases not matched to a gene: 8. CDR1 and CDR2 (germline): MDHEN, SYDVKM. The length of the CDR3 is 14 residues. The rearrangement links TRBV28 to TRBJ1-2, with 7 bases fitting TRBD1. The clonotype was recovered from a man aged 25-40 years with Graves' hyperthyroidism. The sample consisted of blood. The CDR3 sequence: CASSLRGRYRGYTF. The CDR3 DNA follows: TGTGCCAGCAGTTTAAGGGGGCGGTATAGAGGCTACACCTTC.